This T cell receptor (beta chain) originates from a study of blood T cell repertoires in COVID-19. CDR1 SGDLS and CDR2 YYNGEE come from the germline V gene. This CDR3 contains 14 residues. V was clipped by 0 bases and J by 5 bases; unmatched bases: 2. Per the original data handling: Scientists estimated how many nucleated cells there were by amplifying reference gene primers. TCRdb's copy holds only in-frame clones and misses some; the assay was immunoSEQ multiplex PCR. V, J and clone size are taken as reported in that table, and D and trimming were inferred from the DNA itself. Of about 300,000 clones listed, approximately 89% were seen once; the top ten hold over 1.5%.

The V gene is TRBV9, the J gene TRBJ2-5; the match to TRBD2 covers 9 bases. The source is a woman younger than 45 with COVID-19, enrolled during active disease. The sample taken for sequencing was peripheral blood. In DNA, the CDR3 is TGTGCCAGCAGCGTAGATAGCGGGGGTGAGACCCAGTACTTC. Translated: CASSVDSGGETQYF.